This T cell receptor beta chain was identified in a study of shared clonotypes between healthy human individuals. Notes on the study in general: Read depth was anticipated to influence clonotype sharing among donors.

Trimming pared 0 bases from V and 5 bases from J, leaving 21 bases between. CDR3 length: 17 residues. The sequencing of unsorted PBMC DNA took place on ten immunoSEQ deep assay plates. As handled by the study authors: Junction-only immunoSEQ data arrived without quality scores, meaning filtering differed. Profiled with immunoSEQ multiplex PCR; TCRdb holds only in-frame clones, not every one. V, J and clone size reflect that table, while D and trimming were determined from the DNA. The repertoire holds 97,000 or so clones, with about 45% as singletons. Nashville, Tennessee was home to all donors, each a Caucasian adult. This clone was observed many times. Its specificity is not known.

This sequence joins TRBV5-3 and TRBJ2-7; maybe TRBD2 (6 bases). TRBV5-3 is an ORF, with its function uncertain. The receptor comes from a woman aged 35 to 49 in good health. Some clones in this sample may be carry-over from other donors' samples. Sequencing was carried out using PBMCs. The CDR3 coding sequence is TGTGCCAGAAGCTTGGAATGTGCGGGACGCCGATTCAACGAGCAGTACTTC. This sequence encodes CARSLECAGRRFNEQYF.